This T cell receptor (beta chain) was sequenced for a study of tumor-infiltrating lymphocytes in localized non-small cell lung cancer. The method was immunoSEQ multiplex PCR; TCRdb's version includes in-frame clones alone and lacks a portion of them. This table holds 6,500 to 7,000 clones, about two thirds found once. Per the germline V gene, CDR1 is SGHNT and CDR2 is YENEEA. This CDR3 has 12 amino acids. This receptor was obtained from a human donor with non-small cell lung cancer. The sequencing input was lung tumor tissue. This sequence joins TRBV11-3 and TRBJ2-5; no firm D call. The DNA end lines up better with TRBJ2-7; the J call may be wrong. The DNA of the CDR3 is TGTGCCAGCAGCTCCTACAGATACGAGCAGTACTTC. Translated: CASSSYRYEQYF.